The following is a T cell receptor (beta chain) sequence with its context. The CDR3 runs 12 residues. The germline V and J ends were trimmed by 4 bases and 7 bases, with 10 bases remaining between them. Germline CDR1 and CDR2: LGHDT and YNNKEL (reference sequence). The data derive from a study of control samples from healthy donors and cancer patients. The assay was immunoSEQ multiplex PCR, and TCRdb's table has in-frame clones only and misses some. The repertoire holds roughly 80,000 clones, with around nine tenths as singletons. The clonotype comes from a woman aged 45-59 years in good health. The rearrangement uses TRBV3-1 (or the pseudogene TRBV3-2) and TRBJ1-1; D is ambiguous. The material sequenced was blood. The DNA of the CDR3 is TGTGCCAGCAGCCTAGACTCAGGTGAAGCTTTCTTT. This sequence encodes CASSLDSGEAFF.